This record concerns one TCR beta chain sequence. The gene symbols are mouse symbols. The CDR3 end is not reached by the read, which stops 1 residue before it; the germline J gene fills it in. These data originate in a study of tissue T cells after allogeneic stem cell transplantation. CDR3 length equals 14 residues. J was trimmed by 7 bases and V by 4 bases; bases with no gene match: 7. Germline values: CDR1 KGHPV, CDR2 FQNQEV (reference sequence). This table comes from immunoSEQ multiplex PCR, and its TCRdb copy is limited to in-frame clones, with some not included. The sample yields over 1,500 clones, about half seen once. Time point specified: mouse harvest day 14 after allogeneic transplant. Tail vein injection delivered 10^7 T-cell-depleted bone marrow cells and 10^6 splenic CD5+ T cells.

The sequenced sample consisted of gut tissue. The receptor comes from a female BALB/c mouse given C57BL/6 T cells with graft-versus-host disease after an allogeneic hematopoietic cell transplant. The chain joins TRBV26 to TRBJ2-7, with 10 bases fitting TRBD2. The CDR3 bases that were read are TGTGCCAGCAGTCCCGGACTGGGGGTCCTCGAACAGTAC. Translation: CASSPGLGVLEQY. The entire CDR3 protein is CASSPGLGVLEQYF.